This paragraph covers one TCR beta chain sequence. Its target is unknown. V trimming: 6 bases; J trimming: 7 bases; junction bases outside the gene matches: 11. Germline values: CDR1 MNHEY, CDR2 SVGEGT. The CDR3 spans 16 residues. TCRdb reprocessed the 5' RACE reads via MiXCR and lists one record per CDR3 protein. The table has some 440,000 distinct CDR3 sequences, roughly 24% seen once; the top ten hold roughly 3%. These data come from a study of identical twins. Study results and limitations: Models underestimated TCR alpha sharing (out-of-frame) in monozygotic twins.

This sample also belongs to another study, concerning T cells expressing NK-cell markers.

The source is a young woman in good health. The sample was CD4+ T cells sorted from blood. The V call is TRBV6-2 or TRBV6-3, the J call TRBJ2-3, with 12 positions matching TRBD2. The CDR3 sequence is CASRSTSGGSPYTQYF. The CDR3 bases are TGTGCCAGCAGGTCAACTAGCGGGGGGTCCCCCTATACGCAGTATTTT.